The entry that follows covers one T cell receptor beta chain sequence. Its antigen is still unknown. The sample is drawn from a study of cytomegalovirus exposure and HLA in healthy donors. The germline gives CDR1 KGHSH, CDR2 LQKENI. CDR3 length: 15 amino acids. The germline V and J ends were trimmed by 0 bases and 2 bases, with 10 bases remaining between them. Amplification used 60 Vbeta primers and 13 Jbeta primers. The repertoire was sequenced with immunoSEQ multiplex PCR; TCRdb's copy has only in-frame clones and lacks some. The table includes about 120,000 clones, 81% detected once. Overall study findings and caveats: An analysis that was carried out later associated fewer than 20,000 TCR beta sequences with HLA alleles at 0.05 false discovery rate. Most TCR sequences were seen very rarely across donors, but some public TCRs occurred in many. Earlier findings revealed that most TCR beta V segments proved productive either about 87% or about 30% of the time. Cytomegalovirus-associated TCR beta chains were listed, numbering 150 to 200.

Sequences were obtained from PBMCs. The V gene is TRBV18, the J gene TRBJ1-2, with TRBD1 as a possible D gene (5 bases). This clonotype was obtained from a woman in her thirties or forties in good health and CMV-seronegative. DNA of the CDR3: TGTGCCAGCTCACCACCCCAGGGCGGAAACTATGGCTACACCTTC. It translates to CASSPPQGGNYGYTF.